A single sample gave rise to the 26 T cell receptor beta chains below, sequenced in a study of identical twins. TCRdb re-called the 5' RACE reads with MiXCR, one entry per CDR3 protein. The repertoire holds a few hundred thousand distinct CDR3 sequences, with more than 9% as singletons. Sequencing was carried out using memory T cells sorted from blood. The origin of the receptors is a man over 45 in good health.

The CDR3 loop reads CASSTGVSTEAFF. In nucleotides, the CDR3 is TGTGCCAGTAGTACGGGGGTCTCCACTGAAGCTTTCTTT. The V call is TRBV19, the J call TRBJ1-1; D is perhaps TRBD1 (5 bases). The V gene's germline CDR1 is LNHDA and CDR2 SQIVND (reference sequence). There are 13 residues in the CDR3. Trimming removed 4 bases from V and 4 bases from J, with 10 bases in between.

This clonotype was seen at least ten times. V is TRBV19 and J is TRBJ2-1, with TRBD2 identical over 11 bases. The CDR3 covers 16 residues. Trimming removed 3 bases from V and 5 bases from J; junction bases left unmatched: 6. The V gene's germline CDR1 is LNHDA and CDR2 SQIVND (reference sequence). The CDR3 sequence: CASSISLAGGHNEQFF. CDR3 DNA: TGTGCCAGTAGTATCAGTCTAGCGGGGGGTCACAATGAGCAGTTCTTC. Filled out from reference TRBV19 and TRBJ2-1, the complete variable domain reads DGGITQSPKYLFRKEGQNVTLSCEQNLNHDAMYWYRQDPGQGLRLIYYSQIVNDFQKGDIAEGYSVSREKKESFPLTVTSAQKNPTAFYLCASSISLAGGHNEQFFGPGTRLTVL.

This clonotype was seen ten or more times. Its ends do not fully match the called genes, so a read error is possible. The chain recombines TRBV7-7 with TRBJ2-3, with TRBD2 identical over 7 bases. This CDR3 has 14 amino acids. The germline V gene encodes CDR1 SSHAT and CDR2 FNYEAQ (reference sequence). CDR3 nucleotides: TGTGCTAGCAGCCCCGGACTAGGAGTCGATACGCAGTATTTT. This gives the protein CASSPGLGVDTQYF.

This clonotype was seen more than once but under ten times. This chain uses TRBV12-3 or TRBV12-4 with TRBJ2-2; TRBD1 agrees at 7 bases. Unmatched junction bases numbered 2, after V lost 3 bases and J lost 1 base. CDR3 length: 15 amino acids. In DNA form, the CDR3 reads TGTGCCAGCAGTTTCGGGACAGAGAACACCGGGGAGCTGTTTTTT. Residues: CASSFGTENTGELFF.

Notes on this clonotype: A much more abundant neighbour one base away suggests this may be a read error. The rearrangement joins TRBV7-9 to TRBJ1-5; no clear D. V dropped 4 bases and J dropped 4 bases, with 5 bases sitting between them. There are 12 residues in the CDR3. Germline V gene sequence: CDR1 SEHNR, CDR2 FQNEAQ (reference sequence). The CDR3: CASSSTNQPQHF. CDR3 nucleotide sequence: TGTGCCAGCAGCTCGACGAATCAGCCCCAGCATTTT.

There are a few counts of this clonotype. This chain links TRBV18 with TRBJ2-5; D tentatively fits TRBD1 or TRBD2 (5 bases each). The V gene lost 3 bases and the J gene lost 5 bases, with 16 bases spanning the gap. The CDR3 covers 15 residues. The germline V gene has CDR1 KGHSH and CDR2 LQKENI. As DNA, the CDR3 is TGTGCCAGCTCACCGGGGCTAGCCGTCGCTGAGACCCAGTACTTC. Translating it yields CASSPGLAVAETQYF.

This clonotype was detected ten times or more. The rearrangement links TRBV28 to TRBJ1-2; possible D gene TRBD1, 5 bases. The V end was cut by 4 bases, the J end by 3 bases, with 21 bases between. CDR1 MDHEN and CDR2 SYDVKM come from the germline V gene. The CDR3 is made up of 17 amino acids. For the CDR3, the DNA is TGTGCCAGCAGTTCCTTATTCCGGGACGGGGGAGACTATGGCTACACCTTC. This translates into CASSSLFRDGGDYGYTF.

This clonotype came up many times. The genes are TRBV5-4 and TRBJ1-3; the D is unclear. The germline V gene has CDR1 SGHNT and CDR2 YYREEE (reference sequence). The CDR3 extends over 13 amino acids. V was shortened by 9 bases and J by 2 bases, with 12 bases between the two germline ends. The CDR3 DNA follows: TGTGCCACCTTCTTCTACACTGGAAACACCATATATTTT. Protein: CATFFYTGNTIYF.

The chain recombines TRBV11-2 with TRBJ2-7; 7 nucleotides align to TRBD1. CDR1 is SGHAT and CDR2 is FQNNGV in the germline V gene. The J segment lost 3 bases and the V segment lost 1 base, leaving 6 bases of the junction unmatched. CDR3 length: 15 amino acids. The CDR3 protein is CASSLVYRGGYEQYF. CDR3 DNA sequence: TGTGCCAGCAGCTTAGTGTACAGGGGCGGCTACGAGCAGTACTTC.

This clonotype was detected only a few times. V is TRBV16 and J is TRBJ2-7; TRBD2 matches at 13 bases. This CDR3 has 17 amino acids. The V segment lost 5 bases and the J segment 2 bases; nucleotides outside the gene matches: 9. From germline, CDR1 is KGHSY and CDR2 FQNENV. CDR3 sequence: CASSLRLAGGPAYEQYF. The DNA of the CDR3 is TGTGCCAGCAGCTTGAGACTAGCGGGAGGCCCCGCCTACGAGCAGTACTTC.

This clonotype has only one observation. A read error may explain this, as a much larger clone is one base away. J is TRBJ1-5 and V is TRBV7-8; 8 bases agree with TRBD1. V shed 1 base, J shed 4 bases, and the junction held 3 bases outside the gene matches. The CDR3 consists of 15 residues. Germline CDR1 SGHVS, CDR2 FQNEAQ. CDR3 amino acids: CASSLGTGRNQPQHF. In nucleotides, the CDR3 is TGTGCCAGCAGCTTAGGGACAGGGAGGAATCAGCCCCAGCATTTT.

There are many counts of this clonotype. The V and J genes are TRBV10-3 and TRBJ2-5; 9 nucleotides line up with TRBD2. The CDR3 has 15 amino acids. CDR1 is ENHRY, CDR2 SYGVKD, per germline. Losses at the gene ends were 3 bases for V and 7 bases for J; bases not matched to a gene: 9. CDR3 DNA sequence: TGTGCCATCAGTGACCAGACTAGCGGTCCGGGGACCCAGTACTTC. As protein: CAISDQTSGPGTQYF.

In regard to this clonotype: A much larger clone differs by one base, so this may be a read error. The gene calls are TRBV10-2 and TRBJ2-7; 10 nucleotides align to TRBD2. The CDR3 extends over 15 amino acids. The trim removed 0 bases at V and 7 bases at J, leaving 6 bases unmatched. Germline V gene data show CDR1 as WSHSY and CDR2 as SAAADI. The CDR3 sequence is CASSESSGGATEQYF. In DNA form, the CDR3 reads TGCGCCAGCAGTGAGTCAAGCGGGGGGGCCACAGAGCAGTACTTC.

In this sample, this clonotype turned up a few times. The V call is TRBV20-1, the J call TRBJ2-7; D is perhaps TRBD2 (7 bases). This CDR3 is built from 16 residues. The V end lost 0 bases, the J end lost 2 bases, and 17 bases lay between the germline ends. Germline V gene data show CDR1 as DFQATT and CDR2 as SNEGSKA (reference sequence). The CDR3 DNA is TGCAGTGCTAGAGATCCCGGAGGGGGGGGCACCTACGAGCAGTACTTC. Protein sequence: CSARDPGGGGTYEQYF.

In this sample, this clonotype turned up many times. The V and J genes are TRBV6-2 or TRBV6-3 and TRBJ1-4; D not certain. Deletions cut 10 bases from V and 10 bases from J, with 22 bases between. This CDR3 is built from 14 residues. Germline V gives CDR1 MNHEY, CDR2 SVGEGT. CDR3 sequence: CATSNGPSEGKLFF. The CDR3 region has the DNA TGTGCCACCTCCAACGGACCGAGTGAAGGAAAACTGTTTTTT.

This clonotype was recorded a few times. The V call is TRBV28, the J call TRBJ1-5; perhaps TRBD1 as D (5 bases). This CDR3 contains 16 residues. V was shortened by 8 bases and J by 2 bases, with 19 bases between the two germline ends. Germline assignment: CDR1 MDHEN and CDR2 SYDVKM. The CDR3 bases are TGTGCCAGCCAGCCAGGGCAGCTATATGGCAATCAGCCCCAGCATTTT. It codes for CASQPGQLYGNQPQHF. The full variable domain, completed using reference TRBV28 and TRBJ1-5, is DVKVTQSSRYLVKRTGEKVFLECVQDMDHENMFWYRQDPGLGLRLIYFSYDVKMKEKGDIPEGYSVSREKKERFSLILESASTNQTSMYLCASQPGQLYGNQPQHFGDGTRLSIL.

The rearrangement uses TRBV4-2 and TRBJ2-3, with a tentative D call TRBD1 (5 bases). V was cut by 1 base and J by 0 bases, with 14 bases left in between. The CDR3 length is 17 residues. Germline V gives CDR1 LGHNA, CDR2 YNFKEQ. The CDR3, as DNA: TGTGCCAGCAGCCAAGGACAGACCAGCTCTAGCACAGATACGCAGTATTTT. The encoded protein is CASSQGQTSSSTDTQYF.

The CDR3 region has the DNA TGTGCCAGTAGTATAGGTCCGGGACAGGGGGATACTGAAGCTTTCTTT. The encoded protein is CASSIGPGQGDTEAFF. The rearrangement joins TRBV19 to TRBJ1-1; 11 nucleotides match TRBD1. The V and J ends lost 1 base and 5 bases, in that order; junction bases with no gene match: 6. Germline CDR1 is LNHDA and CDR2 is SQIVND (reference sequence). The CDR3 sequence is 16 residues long.

This clonotype occurred a few times. This chain uses TRBV9 with TRBJ2-6; no clear D. Germline assignment: CDR1 SGDLS and CDR2 YYNGEE. V was trimmed by 3 bases and J by 2 bases, leaving 6 bases between them. CDR3 length equals 14 residues. The CDR3 protein is CASSGPAGANVLTF. As DNA, the CDR3 is TGTGCCAGCAGCGGACCCGCTGGGGCCAACGTCCTGACTTTC.

This clonotype was counted only a few times. The V call is TRBV20-1, the J call TRBJ2-3, with 14 bases identical to TRBD2. CDR3 length: 13 residues. Germline V gene sequence: CDR1 DFQATT, CDR2 SNEGSKA (reference sequence). V lost 5 bases, J lost 14 bases, and 9 bases stayed unmatched. CDR3 sequence (DNA): TGCAGTGCTCGGAAGGAGACTAGCGGGAGGGCGTATTTT. Protein product: CSARKETSGRAYF.

This clonotype was seen many times. V usage is TRBV7-9 and J usage is TRBJ2-6, with D unresolved. V lost 1 base and J lost 2, with 9 bases in between. This CDR3 has 16 amino acids. CDR1 SEHNR and CDR2 FQNEAQ come from the germline V gene (reference sequence). The CDR3 DNA sequence: TGTGCCAGCAGCTTAGTACGCAGCACTGGGGCCAACGTCCTGACTTTC. Residues: CASSLVRSTGANVLTF. Full variable domain (rest looked up from reference TRBV7-9 and TRBJ2-6): DTGVSQNPRHKITKRGQNVTFRCDPISEHNRLYWYRQTLGQGPEFLTYFQNEAQLEKSRLLSDRFSAERPKGSFSTLEIQRTEQGDSAMYLCASSLVRSTGANVLTFGAGSRLTVL.

This clonotype was recorded many times. This chain links TRBV15 with TRBJ1-1; TRBD1 is a possible D gene (6 bases). CDR1 is LNHNV and CDR2 is YYDKDF in the germline V gene (reference sequence). Trimming shortened V by 1 base and J by 10 bases, and 19 bases separated the two germline ends. The CDR3 sequence is 15 residues long. The CDR3: CATSRVAGTPGVAFF. In nucleotides, the CDR3 is TGTGCCACCAGCAGAGTAGCTGGGACACCGGGGGTAGCTTTCTTT.

This clonotype showed up many times. The chain links TRBV27 to TRBJ2-1; TRBD2 agrees at 10 bases. This CDR3 region has 16 residues. The germline V gene has CDR1 MNHEY and CDR2 SMNVEV (reference sequence). Trimming at V came to 2 bases and at J to 8 bases, leaving 9 bases not matched to a gene. The DNA of the CDR3 is TGTGCCAGCAGTTTAAGGGTACTAGCGGGGACGGATGAGCAGTTCTTC. Protein: CASSLRVLAGTDEQFF.

The sample holds a few counts of this clonotype. The chain employs TRBV29-1 and TRBJ2-2, with D maybe TRBD1 (5 bases). Germline V CDR1 and CDR2: SQVTM, ANQGSEA. V was shortened by 6 bases and J by 6 bases, with 11 bases between the two germline ends. This CDR3 is built from 12 residues. CDR3 nucleotide sequence: TGCAGCGTCCGAAGGGGCGCCGGGGAGCTGTTTTTT. This encodes CSVRRGAGELFF.

This rearrangement joins TRBV12-3 or TRBV12-4 to TRBJ1-1; no clear D gene. The CDR3 contains 14 residues. Trimming shortened V by 6 bases and J by 6 bases, and 17 bases separated the two germline ends. CDR3 in amino acids: CASSPSGMVAEAFF. CDR3 nucleotide sequence: TGTGCCAGCAGCCCCTCGGGGATGGTAGCTGAAGCTTTCTTT.

This clonotype was recorded many times. V usage is TRBV3-1 and J usage is TRBJ2-3; TRBD2 matches at 15 bases. Germline trimming cut 0 bases from V and 1 base from J; bases unmatched to any gene: 2. The germline CDR1 and CDR2 sequences are LGHDT and YNNKEL (reference sequence). This CDR3 comprises 18 residues. The CDR3 nucleotides read TGTGCCAGCAGCCAAGAAGGACTAGCGGGGGGGGGCACAGATACGCAGTATTTT. It specifies CASSQEGLAGGGTDTQYF.